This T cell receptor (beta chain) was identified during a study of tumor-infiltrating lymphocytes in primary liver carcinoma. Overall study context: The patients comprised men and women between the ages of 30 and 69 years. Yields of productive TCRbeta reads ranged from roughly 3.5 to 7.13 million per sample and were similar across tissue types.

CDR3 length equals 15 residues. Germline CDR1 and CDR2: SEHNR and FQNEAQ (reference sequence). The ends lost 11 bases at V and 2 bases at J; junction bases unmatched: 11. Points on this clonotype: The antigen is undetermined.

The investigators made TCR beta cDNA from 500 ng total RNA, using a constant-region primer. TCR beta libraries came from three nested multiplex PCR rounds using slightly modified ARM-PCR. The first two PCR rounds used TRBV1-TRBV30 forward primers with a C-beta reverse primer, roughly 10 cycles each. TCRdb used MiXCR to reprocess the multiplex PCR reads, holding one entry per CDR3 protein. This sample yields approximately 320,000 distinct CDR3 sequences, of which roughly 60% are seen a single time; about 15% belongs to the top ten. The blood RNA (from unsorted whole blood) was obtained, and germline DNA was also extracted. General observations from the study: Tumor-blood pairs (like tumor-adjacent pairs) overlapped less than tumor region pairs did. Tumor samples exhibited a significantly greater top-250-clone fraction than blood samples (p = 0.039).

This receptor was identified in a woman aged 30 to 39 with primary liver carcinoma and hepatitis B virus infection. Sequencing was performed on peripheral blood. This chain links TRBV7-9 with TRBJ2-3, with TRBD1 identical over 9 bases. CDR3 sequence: CASTTGTGPTDTQYF. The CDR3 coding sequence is TGTGCCTCGACGACCGGGACAGGGCCCACAGATACGCAGTATTTT.